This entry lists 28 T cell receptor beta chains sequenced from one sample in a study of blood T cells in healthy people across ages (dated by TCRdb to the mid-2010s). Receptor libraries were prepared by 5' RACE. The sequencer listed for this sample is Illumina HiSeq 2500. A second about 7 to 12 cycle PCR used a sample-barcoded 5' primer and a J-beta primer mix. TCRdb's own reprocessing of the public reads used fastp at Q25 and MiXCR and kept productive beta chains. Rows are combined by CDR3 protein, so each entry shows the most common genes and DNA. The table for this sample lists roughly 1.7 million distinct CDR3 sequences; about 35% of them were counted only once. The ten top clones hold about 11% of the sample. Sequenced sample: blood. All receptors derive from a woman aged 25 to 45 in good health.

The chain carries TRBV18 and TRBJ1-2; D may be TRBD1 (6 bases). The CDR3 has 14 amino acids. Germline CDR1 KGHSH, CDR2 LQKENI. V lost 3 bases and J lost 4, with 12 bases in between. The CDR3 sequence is CASSPDRTTYGYTF. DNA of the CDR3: TGTGCCAGCTCACCGGACAGAACGACCTATGGCTACACCTTC. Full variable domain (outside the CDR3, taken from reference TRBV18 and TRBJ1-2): NAGVMQNPRHLVRRRGQEARLRCSPMKGHSHVYWYRQLPEEGLKFMVYLQKENIIDESGMPKERFSAEFPKEGPSILRIQQVVRGDSAAYFCASSPDRTTYGYTFGSGTRLTVV.

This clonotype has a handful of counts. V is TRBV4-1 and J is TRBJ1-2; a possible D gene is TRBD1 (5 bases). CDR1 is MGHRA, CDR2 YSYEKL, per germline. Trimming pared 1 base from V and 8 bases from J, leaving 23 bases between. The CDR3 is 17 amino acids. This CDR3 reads CASSQAVRVGSQGGYTF. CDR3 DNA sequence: TGCGCCAGCAGCCAAGCGGTTCGGGTTGGGTCCCAGGGAGGCTACACCTTC.

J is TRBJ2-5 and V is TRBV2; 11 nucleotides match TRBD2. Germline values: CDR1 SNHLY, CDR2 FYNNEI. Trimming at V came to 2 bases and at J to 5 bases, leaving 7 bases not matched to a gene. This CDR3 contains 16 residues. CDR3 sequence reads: CASSETGSGRAETQYF. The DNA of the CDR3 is TGTGCCAGCAGTGAAACGGGTAGCGGGAGGGCGGAGACCCAGTACTTC.

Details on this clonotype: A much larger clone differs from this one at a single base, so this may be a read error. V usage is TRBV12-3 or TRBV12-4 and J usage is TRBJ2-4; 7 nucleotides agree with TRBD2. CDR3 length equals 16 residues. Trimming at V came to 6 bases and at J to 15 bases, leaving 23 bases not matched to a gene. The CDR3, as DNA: TGTGCCAGCAGCCTGTCTCCGCGGGAGTTAATCTACGAGCGGTACTTC. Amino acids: CASSLSPRELIYERYF.

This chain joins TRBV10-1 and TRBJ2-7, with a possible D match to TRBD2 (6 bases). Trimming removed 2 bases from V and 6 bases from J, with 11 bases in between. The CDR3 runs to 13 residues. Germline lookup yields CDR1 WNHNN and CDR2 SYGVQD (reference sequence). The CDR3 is CASSENAGTEQYF. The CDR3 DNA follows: TGCGCCAGCAGTGAGAATGCGGGAACCGAGCAGTACTTC.

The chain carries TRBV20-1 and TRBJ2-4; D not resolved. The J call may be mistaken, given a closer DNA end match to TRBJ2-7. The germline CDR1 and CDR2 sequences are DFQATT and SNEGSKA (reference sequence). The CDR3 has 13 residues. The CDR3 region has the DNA TGCAGTGCTCCCCCCGTAGGGTCAGCCGAGCAGTACTTC. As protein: CSAPPVGSAEQYF.

The CDR3 region is CASSLRQGPNEKLFF. CDR3 sequence (DNA): TGCGCCAGCAGCCTCCGACAGGGGCCTAATGAAAAACTGTTTTTT. The chain uses TRBV4-1 and TRBJ1-4, with 8 bases lining up with TRBD1. The CDR3 is 15 amino acids. Germline-derived CDR1 and CDR2 are MGHRA and YSYEKL. With 4 bases clipped from V and 3 bases from J, the junction kept 4 bases outside the gene matches.

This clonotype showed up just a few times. The CDR3 here is CSAEEAASGSYEQYF. CDR3 sequence (DNA): TGCAGTGCTGAAGAGGCGGCTAGCGGGAGTTACGAGCAGTACTTC. This chain uses TRBV20-1 with TRBJ2-7, with 10 bases lining up with TRBD2. This CDR3 spans 15 amino acids. Germline V gene data show CDR1 as DFQATT and CDR2 as SNEGSKA (reference sequence). The V segment lost 5 bases and the J segment 4 bases; nucleotides outside the gene matches: 11.

CDR3 region: CASSLDRGYGYGYTF. The CDR3 region has the DNA TGCGCCAGCAGCTTGGATAGGGGATATGGCTATGGCTACACCTTC. The V and J genes are TRBV5-1 and TRBJ1-2, with D tentatively TRBD1 (5 bases). V was cut by 0 bases and J by 4 bases, with 13 bases left in between. Germline CDR1 and CDR2: SGHRS and YFSETQ. The CDR3 has 15 residues.

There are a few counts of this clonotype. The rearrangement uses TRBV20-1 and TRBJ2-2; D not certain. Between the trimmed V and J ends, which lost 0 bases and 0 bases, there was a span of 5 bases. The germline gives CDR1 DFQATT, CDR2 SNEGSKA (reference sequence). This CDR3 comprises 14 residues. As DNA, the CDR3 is TGCAGTGCTAGAGAAGGGTCGAACACCGGGGAGCTGTTTTTT. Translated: CSAREGSNTGELFF.

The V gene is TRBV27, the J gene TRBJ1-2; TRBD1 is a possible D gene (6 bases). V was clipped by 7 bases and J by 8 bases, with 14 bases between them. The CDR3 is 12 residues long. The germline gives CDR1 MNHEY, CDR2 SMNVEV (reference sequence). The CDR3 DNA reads TGTGCCAGCAAGAAACAGGGTTTCGGCTACACCTTC. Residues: CASKKQGFGYTF.

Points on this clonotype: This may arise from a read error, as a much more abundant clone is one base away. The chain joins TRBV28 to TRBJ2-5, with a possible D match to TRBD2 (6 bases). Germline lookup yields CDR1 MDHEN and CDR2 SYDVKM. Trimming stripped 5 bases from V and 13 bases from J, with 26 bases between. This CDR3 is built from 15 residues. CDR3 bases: TGTGCCAGCAGTCCCTCGGTAGCGGACCTGCTGGAGCGGTACTTC. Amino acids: CASSPSVADLLERYF.

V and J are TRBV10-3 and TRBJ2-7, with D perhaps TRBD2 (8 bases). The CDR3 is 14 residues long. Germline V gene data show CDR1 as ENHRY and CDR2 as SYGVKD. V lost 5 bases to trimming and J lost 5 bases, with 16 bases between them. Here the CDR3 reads CAISPGTAGDEQYF. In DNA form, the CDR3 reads TGTGCCATCAGTCCCGGGACAGCGGGAGACGAGCAGTACTTC.

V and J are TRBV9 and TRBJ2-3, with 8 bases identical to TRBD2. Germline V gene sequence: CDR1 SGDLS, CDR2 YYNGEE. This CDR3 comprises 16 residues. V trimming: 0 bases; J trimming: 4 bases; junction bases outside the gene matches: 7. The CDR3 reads CASSVESGGPPDTQYF. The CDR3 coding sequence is TGTGCCAGCAGCGTAGAGTCGGGGGGGCCTCCAGATACGCAGTATTTT.

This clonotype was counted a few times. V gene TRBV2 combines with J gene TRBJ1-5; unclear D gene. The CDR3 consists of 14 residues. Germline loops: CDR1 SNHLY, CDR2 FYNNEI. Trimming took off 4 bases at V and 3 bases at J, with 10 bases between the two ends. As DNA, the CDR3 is TGTGCCAGCAGTGGGGGTATTCCCAATCAGCCCCAGCATTTT. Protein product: CASSGGIPNQPQHF. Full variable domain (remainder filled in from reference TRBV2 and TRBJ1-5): EPEVTQTPSHQVTQMGQEVILRCVPISNHLYFYWYRQILGQKVEFLVSFYNNEISEKSEIFDDQFSVERPDGSNFTLKIRSTKLEDSAMYFCASSGGIPNQPQHFGDGTRLSIL.

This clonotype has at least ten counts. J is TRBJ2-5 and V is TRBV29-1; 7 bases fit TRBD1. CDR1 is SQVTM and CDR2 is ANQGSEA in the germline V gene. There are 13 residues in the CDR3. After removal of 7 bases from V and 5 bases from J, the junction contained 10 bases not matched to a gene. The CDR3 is CSAGRQGRETQYF. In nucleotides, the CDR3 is TGCAGCGCCGGACGACAGGGACGGGAGACCCAGTACTTC.

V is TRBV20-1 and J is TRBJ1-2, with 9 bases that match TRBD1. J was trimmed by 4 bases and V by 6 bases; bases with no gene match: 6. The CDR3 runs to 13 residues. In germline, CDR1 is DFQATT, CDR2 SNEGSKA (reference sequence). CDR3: CSAPRDRAYGYTF. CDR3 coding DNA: TGCAGTGCCCCTAGGGACAGGGCCTATGGCTACACCTTC.

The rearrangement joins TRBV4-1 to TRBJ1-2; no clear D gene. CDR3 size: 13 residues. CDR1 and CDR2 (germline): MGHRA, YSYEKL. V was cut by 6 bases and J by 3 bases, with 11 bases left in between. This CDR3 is CASRTSGDYGYTF. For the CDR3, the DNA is TGCGCCAGCAGAACCTCCGGGGACTATGGCTACACCTTC.

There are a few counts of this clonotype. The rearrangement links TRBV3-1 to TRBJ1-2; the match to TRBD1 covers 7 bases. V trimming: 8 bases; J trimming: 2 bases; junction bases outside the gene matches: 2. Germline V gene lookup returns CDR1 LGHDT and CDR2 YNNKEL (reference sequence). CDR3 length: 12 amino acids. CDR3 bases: TGTGCCAGCGCGGGACAGAACTATGGCTACACCTTC. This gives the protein CASAGQNYGYTF.

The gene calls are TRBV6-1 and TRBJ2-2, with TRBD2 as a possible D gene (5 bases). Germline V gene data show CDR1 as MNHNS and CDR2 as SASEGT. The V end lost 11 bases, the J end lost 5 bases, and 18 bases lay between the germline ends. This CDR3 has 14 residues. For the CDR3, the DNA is TGTGCCTGCACCCCACTAACGGGGACCGGGGAGCTGTTTTTT. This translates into CACTPLTGTGELFF.

Here the CDR3 DNA reads TGTGCCAGCAGCCATCTCCGAAGGGGCGAGCAGTACTTC. Protein sequence: CASSHLRRGEQYF. The rearrangement joins TRBV7-9 to TRBJ2-4, with D tentatively TRBD1 (5 bases). The DNA matches TRBJ2-7 better at its end, which makes the J call doubtful. Germline-derived CDR1 and CDR2 are SEHNR and FQNEAQ (reference sequence). The CDR3 is made up of 13 amino acids.

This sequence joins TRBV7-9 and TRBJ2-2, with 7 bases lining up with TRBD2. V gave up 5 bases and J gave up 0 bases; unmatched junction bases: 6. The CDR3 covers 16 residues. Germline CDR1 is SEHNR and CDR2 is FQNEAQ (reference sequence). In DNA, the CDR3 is TGTGCCAGCAGCCGAAGCGGGGATACGAACACCGGGGAGCTGTTTTTT. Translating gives CASSRSGDTNTGELFF.

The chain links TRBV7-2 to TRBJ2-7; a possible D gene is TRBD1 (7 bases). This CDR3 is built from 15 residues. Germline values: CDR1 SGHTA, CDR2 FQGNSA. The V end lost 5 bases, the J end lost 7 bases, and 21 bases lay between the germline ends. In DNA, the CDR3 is TGTGCCAGCAGCCCCAGCTGGAGGGGGCAGGGTGAGCAGTACTTC. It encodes CASSPSWRGQGEQYF. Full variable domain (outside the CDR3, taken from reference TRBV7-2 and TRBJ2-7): GAGVSQSPSNKVTEKGKDVELRCDPISGHTALYWYRQSLGQGLEFLIYFQGNSAPDKSGLPSDRFSAERTGGSVSTLTIQRTQQEDSAVYLCASSPSWRGQGEQYFGPGTRLTVT.

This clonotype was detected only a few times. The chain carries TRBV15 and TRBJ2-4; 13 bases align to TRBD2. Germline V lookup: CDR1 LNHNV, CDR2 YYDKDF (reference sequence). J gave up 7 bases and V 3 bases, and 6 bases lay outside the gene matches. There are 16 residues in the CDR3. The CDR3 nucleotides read TGTGCCACCAGCAGGGGACTAGCGGGATCGGGGAACATTCAGTACTTC. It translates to CATSRGLAGSGNIQYF.

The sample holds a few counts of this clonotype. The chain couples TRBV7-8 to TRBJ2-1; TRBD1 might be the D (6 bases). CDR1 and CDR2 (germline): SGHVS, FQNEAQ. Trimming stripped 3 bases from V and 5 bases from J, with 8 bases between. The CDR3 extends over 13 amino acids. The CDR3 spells CASSFDRHNEQFF. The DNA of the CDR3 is TGTGCCAGCAGCTTCGACAGGCACAATGAGCAGTTCTTC.

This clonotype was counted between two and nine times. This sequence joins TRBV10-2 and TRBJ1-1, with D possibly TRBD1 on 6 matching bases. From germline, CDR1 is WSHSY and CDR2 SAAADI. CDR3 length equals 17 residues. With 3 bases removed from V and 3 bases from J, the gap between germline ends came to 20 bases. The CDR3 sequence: CASSDSLGRGADTEAFF. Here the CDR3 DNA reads TGCGCCAGCAGTGATTCCTTAGGCCGGGGGGCGGACACTGAAGCTTTCTTT.

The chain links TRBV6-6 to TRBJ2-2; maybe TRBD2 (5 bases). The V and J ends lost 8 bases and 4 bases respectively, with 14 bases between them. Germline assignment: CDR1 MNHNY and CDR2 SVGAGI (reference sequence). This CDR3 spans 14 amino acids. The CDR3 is CASRTRGVTGELFF. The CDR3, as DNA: TGTGCCAGCCGTACTAGAGGTGTCACCGGGGAGCTGTTTTTT.

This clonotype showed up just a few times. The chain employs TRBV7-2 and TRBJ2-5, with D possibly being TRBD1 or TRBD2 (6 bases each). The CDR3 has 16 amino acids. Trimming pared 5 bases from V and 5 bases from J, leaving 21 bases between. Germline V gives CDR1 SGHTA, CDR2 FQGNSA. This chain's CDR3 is CASSPPRTLGGETQYF. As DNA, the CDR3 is TGTGCCAGCAGCCCCCCCCGGACCTTAGGGGGGGAGACCCAGTACTTC.